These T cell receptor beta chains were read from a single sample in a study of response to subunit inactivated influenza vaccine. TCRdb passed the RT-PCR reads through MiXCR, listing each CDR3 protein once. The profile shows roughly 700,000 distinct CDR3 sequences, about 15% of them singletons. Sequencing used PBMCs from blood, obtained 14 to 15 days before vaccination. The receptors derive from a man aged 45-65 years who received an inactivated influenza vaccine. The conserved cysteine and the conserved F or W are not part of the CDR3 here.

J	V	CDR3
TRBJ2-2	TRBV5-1	ASMVGGTGELF
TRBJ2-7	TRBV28	ASRSGQGGEQY
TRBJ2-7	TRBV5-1	ASSAGQGEIFHEQY
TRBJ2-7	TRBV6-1	ATNILAGAAYEQY
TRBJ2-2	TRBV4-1	ASRQDRGNTGELF
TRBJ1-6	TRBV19	ASSWDRGNNSPLH
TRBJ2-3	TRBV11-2	ASSSGQGLFDTQY
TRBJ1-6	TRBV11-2	ASSLGRFRAGSPLH
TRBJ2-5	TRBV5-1	ASSLVPVGETQY
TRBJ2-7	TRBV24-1	ATAQDYEQY
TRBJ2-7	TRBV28	ASRAGGPSYEQY